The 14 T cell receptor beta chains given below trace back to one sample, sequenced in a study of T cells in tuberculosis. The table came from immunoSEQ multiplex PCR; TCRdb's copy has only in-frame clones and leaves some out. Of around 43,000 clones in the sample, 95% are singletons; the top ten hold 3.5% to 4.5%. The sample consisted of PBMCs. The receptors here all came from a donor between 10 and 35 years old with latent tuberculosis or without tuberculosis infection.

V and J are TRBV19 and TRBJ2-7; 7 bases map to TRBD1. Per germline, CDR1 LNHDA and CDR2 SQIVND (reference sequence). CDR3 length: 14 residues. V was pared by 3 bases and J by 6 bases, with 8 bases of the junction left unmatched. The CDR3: CASSIPGTDPEQYF. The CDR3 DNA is TGTGCCAGTAGTATCCCCGGGACAGACCCCGAGCAGTACTTC.

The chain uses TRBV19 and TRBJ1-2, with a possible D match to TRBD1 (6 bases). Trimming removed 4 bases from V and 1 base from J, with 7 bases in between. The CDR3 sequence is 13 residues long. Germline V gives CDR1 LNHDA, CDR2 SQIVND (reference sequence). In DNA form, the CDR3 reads TGTGCCAGTAGTAAGGGGGTTAACTATGGCTACACCTTC. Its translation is CASSKGVNYGYTF.

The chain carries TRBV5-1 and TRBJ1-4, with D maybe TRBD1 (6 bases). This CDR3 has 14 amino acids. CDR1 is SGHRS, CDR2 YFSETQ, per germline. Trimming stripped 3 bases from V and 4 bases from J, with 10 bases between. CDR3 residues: CASSSRTVNEKLFF. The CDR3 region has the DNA TGCGCCAGCAGCTCGAGGACAGTTAATGAAAAACTGTTTTTT.

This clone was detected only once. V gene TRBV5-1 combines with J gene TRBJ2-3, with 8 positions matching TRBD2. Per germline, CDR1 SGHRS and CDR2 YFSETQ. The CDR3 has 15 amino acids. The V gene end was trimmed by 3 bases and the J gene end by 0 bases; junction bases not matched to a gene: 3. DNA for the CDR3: TGCGCCAGCAGCTGGGCGGGGGGAAGCACAGATACGCAGTATTTT. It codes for CASSWAGGSTDTQYF.

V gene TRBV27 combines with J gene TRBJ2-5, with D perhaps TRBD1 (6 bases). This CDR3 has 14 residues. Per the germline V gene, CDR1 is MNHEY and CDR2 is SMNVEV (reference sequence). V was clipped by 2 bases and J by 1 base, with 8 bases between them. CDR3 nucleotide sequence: TGTGCCAGCAGTTTACGGGACACCCAAGAGACCCAGTACTTC. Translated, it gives CASSLRDTQETQYF.

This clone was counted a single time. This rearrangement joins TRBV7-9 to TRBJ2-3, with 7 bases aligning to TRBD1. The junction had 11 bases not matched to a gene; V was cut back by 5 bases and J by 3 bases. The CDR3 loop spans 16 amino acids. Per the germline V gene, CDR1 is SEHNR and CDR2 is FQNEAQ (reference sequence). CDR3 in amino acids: CASSPHRLQGTDTQYF. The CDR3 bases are TGTGCCAGCAGCCCACACCGTCTACAGGGGACAGATACGCAGTATTTT.

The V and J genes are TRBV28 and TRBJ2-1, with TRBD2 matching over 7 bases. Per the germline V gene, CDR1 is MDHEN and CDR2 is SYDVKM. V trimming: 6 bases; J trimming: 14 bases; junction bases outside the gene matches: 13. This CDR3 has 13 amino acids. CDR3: CASSRDYIAEKFF. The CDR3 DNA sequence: TGTGCCAGCAGCCGGGACTATATCGCGGAGAAGTTCTTC.

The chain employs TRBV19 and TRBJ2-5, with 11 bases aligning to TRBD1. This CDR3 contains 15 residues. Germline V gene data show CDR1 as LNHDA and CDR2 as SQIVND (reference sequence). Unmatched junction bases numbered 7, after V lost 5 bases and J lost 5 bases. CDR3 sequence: CASSPGQGVLETQYF. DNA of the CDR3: TGTGCCAGTAGTCCGGGACAGGGGGTACTTGAGACCCAGTACTTC.

The chain's CDR3 is CASSLFSGGGSYNEQFF. CDR3 nucleotides: TGTGCCAGCAGCTTATTTAGCGGGGGCGGATCCTACAATGAGCAGTTCTTC. The rearrangement uses TRBV5-6 and TRBJ2-1, with 9 bases fitting TRBD2. The V segment lost 2 bases and the J segment 1 base; nucleotides outside the gene matches: 7. CDR3 size: 17 residues. Germline V gives CDR1 SGHDT, CDR2 YYEEEE. Based on the CDR3 plus reference TRBV5-6 and TRBJ2-1, the full variable domain is DAGVTQSPTHLIKTRGQQVTLRCSPKSGHDTVSWYQQALGQGPQFIFQYYEEEERQRGNFPDRFSGHQFPNYSSELNVNALLLGDSALYLCASSLFSGGGSYNEQFFGPGTRLTVL.

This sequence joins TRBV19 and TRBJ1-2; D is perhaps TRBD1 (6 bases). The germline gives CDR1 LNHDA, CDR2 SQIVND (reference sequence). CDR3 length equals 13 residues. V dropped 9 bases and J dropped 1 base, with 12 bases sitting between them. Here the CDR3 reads CASEQGYNYGYTF. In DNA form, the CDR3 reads TGTGCCAGCGAACAGGGCTATAACTATGGCTACACCTTC. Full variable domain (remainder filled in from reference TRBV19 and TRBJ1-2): DGGITQSPKYLFRKEGQNVTLSCEQNLNHDAMYWYRQDPGQGLRLIYYSQIVNDFQKGDIAEGYSVSREKKESFPLTVTSAQKNPTAFYLCASEQGYNYGYTFGSGTRLTVV.

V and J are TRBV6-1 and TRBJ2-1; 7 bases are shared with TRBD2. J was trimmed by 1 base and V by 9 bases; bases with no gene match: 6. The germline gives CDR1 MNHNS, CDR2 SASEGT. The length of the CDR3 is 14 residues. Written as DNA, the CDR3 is TGTGCCAGTGGACTTAGCGGGTCCTACAATGAGCAGTTCTTC. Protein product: CASGLSGSYNEQFF.

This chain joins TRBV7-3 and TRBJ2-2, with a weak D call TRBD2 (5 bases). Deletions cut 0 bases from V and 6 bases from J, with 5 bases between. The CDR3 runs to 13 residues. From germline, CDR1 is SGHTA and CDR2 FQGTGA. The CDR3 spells CASSLTGAGELFF. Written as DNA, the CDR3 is TGTGCCAGCAGCTTAACCGGGGCCGGGGAGCTGTTTTTT.

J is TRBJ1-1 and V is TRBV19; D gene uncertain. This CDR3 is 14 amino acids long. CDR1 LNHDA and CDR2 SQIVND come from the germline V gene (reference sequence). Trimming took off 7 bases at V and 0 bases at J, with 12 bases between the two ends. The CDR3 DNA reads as TGTGCCAGTACGGGTGAGGTGATGAACACTGAAGCTTTCTTT. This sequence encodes CASTGEVMNTEAFF. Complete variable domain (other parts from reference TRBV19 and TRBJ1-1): DGGITQSPKYLFRKEGQNVTLSCEQNLNHDAMYWYRQDPGQGLRLIYYSQIVNDFQKGDIAEGYSVSREKKESFPLTVTSAQKNPTAFYLCASTGEVMNTEAFFGQGTRLTVV.

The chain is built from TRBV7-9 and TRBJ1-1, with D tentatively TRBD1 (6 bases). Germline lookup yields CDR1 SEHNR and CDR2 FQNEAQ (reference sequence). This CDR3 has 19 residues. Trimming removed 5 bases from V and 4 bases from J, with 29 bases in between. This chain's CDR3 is CASSNSERDNYVAGTEAFF. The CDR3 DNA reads TGTGCCAGCAGCAATTCAGAACGGGACAACTACGTAGCAGGCACTGAAGCTTTCTTT.